One and the same sample provided the 27 T cell receptor beta chains below, sequenced in a study of T-cell reconstitution after alpha-beta-depleted transplantation in children. Unique molecular identifiers were built into the TCRbeta library. TCRdb used MiXCR to reprocess the PCR reads, holding one entry per CDR3 protein. The sample records roughly 50,000 distinct CDR3 sequences, around 40% being singletons. The sequencing here drew on PBMCs, mostly from graft donor cells, taken 360 days after TCRalphabeta/CD19-depleted stem cell transplant. The source is a male patient between 5 and 17 years old who had a stem cell transplant for acute lymphoblastic leukemia, so the T cells may come from the graft donor.

The rearrangement joins TRBV28 to TRBJ1-1; D uncertain. The CDR3 length is 12 residues. The V end was cut by 4 bases, the J end by 0 bases, with 3 bases between. Per the germline V gene, CDR1 is MDHEN and CDR2 is SYDVKM. Here the CDR3 DNA reads TGTGCCAGCAGTTCAGTGAACACTGAAGCTTTCTTT. This gives the protein CASSSVNTEAFF.

The chain combines TRBV28 with TRBJ2-3; 11 bases fit TRBD2. Looked up from germline, CDR1 is MDHEN and CDR2 is SYDVKM. The CDR3 is made up of 17 amino acids. The V gene end was trimmed by 3 bases and the J gene end by 0 bases; junction bases not matched to a gene: 5. The CDR3 reads CASSFSSGRPSTDTQYF. Written as DNA, the CDR3 is TGTGCCAGCAGTTTCTCTAGCGGGAGGCCTAGCACAGATACGCAGTATTTT.

This clonotype appeared a single time. Written as DNA, the CDR3 is TGTGCCAGCAGCCAACTCTTTGAAGGAGCCTACAATGAGCAGTTCTTC. Residues: CASSQLFEGAYNEQFF. The genes are TRBV4-2 and TRBJ2-1; D call uncertain. The CDR3 runs 16 residues. From germline, CDR1 is LGHNA and CDR2 YNFKEQ. V was shortened by 2 bases and J by 2 bases, with 13 bases between the two germline ends.

The chain recombines TRBV12-3 or TRBV12-4 with TRBJ2-3, with D perhaps TRBD1 or TRBD2 (5 bases each). V dropped 3 bases and J dropped 0 bases, with 7 bases sitting between them. CDR3 size: 14 residues. For the CDR3, the DNA is TGTGCCAGCAGTTTGTGGGACAGCACAGATACGCAGTATTTT. Translated, it gives CASSLWDSTDTQYF.

The chain employs TRBV12-3 or TRBV12-4 and TRBJ2-7; maybe TRBD2 (5 bases). CDR3 length: 14 amino acids. Trimming took off 4 bases at V and 0 bases at J, with 10 bases between the two ends. CDR3 loop: CASSSQRSSYEQYF. In DNA, the CDR3 is TGTGCCAGCAGTTCACAGCGGAGCTCCTACGAGCAGTACTTC.

Details on this clonotype: Compared with germline, one end of the junction differs, possibly owing to a read error. The rearrangement joins TRBV6-5 to TRBJ2-7; D unclear. CDR1 is MNHEY and CDR2 is SVGAGI in the germline V gene. The CDR3 totals 13 residues. CDR3 loop: CASSSPGLYDQYF. The CDR3 DNA reads as TGTGCCAGCAGTTCACCCGGGCTCTACGATCAGTACTTC.

V gene TRBV12-3 or TRBV12-4 combines with J gene TRBJ2-3; tentatively, D is TRBD1 (8 bases). V was shortened by 8 bases and J by 4 bases, with 28 bases between the two germline ends. The CDR3 sequence is 18 residues long. The CDR3 coding sequence is TGTGCCAGCCTCACTTGGGGAGGGTCGACAGGGGTCGCAGATACGCAGTATTTT. Its protein is CASLTWGGSTGVADTQYF.

V usage is TRBV12-3 or TRBV12-4 and J usage is TRBJ2-3, with TRBD2 matching over 9 bases. This CDR3 has 16 amino acids. J gave up 6 bases and V 3 bases, and 10 bases lay outside the gene matches. CDR3 DNA: TGTGCCAGCAGTTTTAGGGCTAGCGGGGTCCGGGATACGCAGTATTTT. Its protein product is CASSFRASGVRDTQYF.

The chain recombines TRBV29-1 with TRBJ2-1; D is unresolved. CDR1 and CDR2 (germline): SQVTM, ANQGSEA. Trimming took off 3 bases at V and 15 bases at J, with 15 bases between the two ends. The CDR3 has 11 residues. The CDR3 spells CSVDLRLGMFF. The CDR3 DNA reads as TGCAGCGTTGACCTCCGCTTAGGAATGTTCTTC.

J is TRBJ2-7 and V is TRBV29-1; D call uncertain. The length of the CDR3 is 13 residues. Germline V lookup: CDR1 SQVTM, CDR2 ANQGSEA. Trimming removed 4 bases at V and 0 bases at J, with 10 bases between. The CDR3 is CSVVPSSSYEQYF. In nucleotides, the CDR3 is TGCAGCGTTGTTCCGTCGAGCTCCTACGAGCAGTACTTC.

The chain is built from TRBV3-1 and TRBJ1-1; D is uncertain. The ends were cut back, 3 bases at V and 1 base at J, with 18 bases in the middle. The germline CDR1 and CDR2 sequences are LGHDT and YNNKEL (reference sequence). The CDR3 is 17 residues long. The CDR3 nucleotides are TGTGCCAGCAGCCAGACCTATGGACGGGCGAGGAACACTGAAGCTTTCTTT. This codes for CASSQTYGRARNTEAFF.

The chain links TRBV27 to TRBJ2-2; tentatively, D is TRBD1 or TRBD2 (5 bases each). V was shortened by 3 bases and J by 8 bases, with 13 bases between the two germline ends. CDR1 is MNHEY, CDR2 SMNVEV, per germline (reference sequence). The CDR3 contains 14 residues. The CDR3 region has the DNA TGTGCCAGCAGTTTTTTCCTAGGGACGGGGGAGCTGTTTTTT. Amino acids: CASSFFLGTGELFF.

In this sample, this clonotype turned up many times. The V gene is TRBV27, the J gene TRBJ2-1; D is perhaps TRBD1 (6 bases). Germline V CDR1 and CDR2: MNHEY, SMNVEV (reference sequence). The CDR3 has 13 residues. V lost 6 bases, J lost 7 bases, and 13 bases lay in between. The CDR3 DNA reads as TGTGCCAGCAGCCACATTCAGGGGAATGAGCAGTTCTTC. It codes for CASSHIQGNEQFF.

V gene TRBV29-1 combines with J gene TRBJ2-5, with 7 bases that match TRBD1. The V and J ends lost 6 bases and 3 bases, in that order; junction bases with no gene match: 4. The CDR3 is made up of 12 amino acids. Per the germline V gene, CDR1 is SQVTM and CDR2 is ANQGSEA. CDR3 sequence (DNA): TGCAGCGTAGCAGGGACAGAAGAGACCCAGTACTTC. It encodes CSVAGTEETQYF.

The V and J genes are TRBV28 and TRBJ1-2, with TRBD1 matching 7 bases. The V gene's germline CDR1 is MDHEN and CDR2 SYDVKM. This CDR3 is 14 amino acids long. V dropped 5 bases and J dropped 5; count of bases not matched to a gene: 8. In DNA, the CDR3 is TGTGCCAGCAGTCTATCGGGACAGACTTATGGCTACACCTTC. Translation: CASSLSGQTYGYTF.

The chain recombines TRBV27 with TRBJ1-1; D call uncertain. Trimming took 3 bases from V and 1 from J, leaving 6 bases between them. CDR3 length: 13 residues. CDR1 and CDR2 from the germline V gene are MNHEY and SMNVEV (reference sequence). CDR3: CASSLEENTEAFF. The CDR3 DNA reads TGTGCCAGCAGTTTGGAGGAGAACACTGAAGCTTTCTTT.

The chain links TRBV6-2 or TRBV6-3 to TRBJ1-2, with TRBD1 as a possible D gene (5 bases). CDR3 length equals 13 residues. Trimming stripped 6 bases from V and 4 bases from J, with 12 bases between. Germline values: CDR1 MNHEY, CDR2 SVGEGT. The CDR3 coding sequence is TGTGCCAGCAGCGAACGACAGCGCTATGGCTACACCTTC. Translating it yields CASSERQRYGYTF.

This clonotype has a handful of counts. The CDR3 DNA reads TGTGCCAGCAGCCCTATCGGTGGACAGAACACCGGGGAGCTGTTTTTT. Translated, it gives CASSPIGGQNTGELFF. The rearrangement joins TRBV7-9 to TRBJ2-2, with D perhaps TRBD1 (5 bases). Trimming took off 5 bases at V and 1 base at J, with 14 bases between the two ends. This CDR3 has 16 amino acids. The germline CDR1 and CDR2 sequences are SEHNR and FQNEAQ (reference sequence).

The chain links TRBV14 to TRBJ2-1, with 10 bases that match TRBD2. Unmatched junction bases numbered 3, after V lost 2 bases and J lost 2 bases. CDR3 length: 16 residues. The V gene's germline CDR1 is SGHDN and CDR2 FVKESK. The CDR3 nucleotides are TGTGCCAGCAGCCAAAAGCGGGAGGGCCCCTACAATGAGCAGTTCTTC. It is translated as CASSQKREGPYNEQFF.

The V and J genes are TRBV19 and TRBJ2-1; 8 bases fit TRBD2. The V segment lost 9 bases and the J segment 4 bases; nucleotides outside the gene matches: 8. This CDR3 has 14 amino acids. CDR1 is LNHDA, CDR2 SQIVND, per germline (reference sequence). The CDR3 nucleotides read TGTGCCAGCACCAGCGGGAGAAGGTACAATGAGCAGTTCTTC. Translating gives CASTSGRRYNEQFF.

This clonotype was found a few times. The rearrangement links TRBV28 to TRBJ2-7; the D gene is possibly TRBD1 (6 bases). With 5 bases removed from V and 2 bases from J, the gap between germline ends came to 13 bases. From germline, CDR1 is MDHEN and CDR2 SYDVKM. The CDR3 totals 14 residues. CDR3 sequence reads: CASSATGPPYEQYF. The CDR3 coding sequence is TGTGCCAGCAGTGCGACAGGCCCGCCCTACGAGCAGTACTTC.

This CDR3 reads CASSLLAGGRRNYEQYF. The CDR3 nucleotides are TGTGCCAGCAGTTTACTAGCGGGGGGGCGAAGGAATTACGAGCAGTACTTC. This rearrangement joins TRBV6-2 or TRBV6-3 to TRBJ2-7, with 13 positions matching TRBD2. Trimming at V came to 4 bases and at J to 4 bases, leaving 10 bases not matched to a gene. The CDR3 runs to 17 residues. Germline CDR1 MNHEY, CDR2 SVGEGT.

The J gene is TRBJ2-1, the V gene TRBV5-1; 9 bases fit TRBD2. This CDR3 region has 14 residues. J gave up 4 bases and V 1 base, and 0 bases lay outside the gene matches. The germline V gene encodes CDR1 SGHRS and CDR2 YFSETQ. CDR3 nucleotide sequence: TGCGCCAGCAGCTTGAGCGGGGGGTACAATGAGCAGTTCTTC. This translates into CASSLSGGYNEQFF.

As concerns this clonotype: Because the CDR3 is missing its conserved closing phenylalanine or tryptophan, this is likely a read error. This chain links TRBV12-3 or TRBV12-4 with TRBJ2-5; D unresolved. Trimming removed 1 base from V and 3 bases from J, with 9 bases in between. The CDR3 consists of 14 residues. The CDR3 DNA reads as TGTGCCAGCAGTTTAGGGGTCCCCGAAGAGACCCAGTACATC. It codes for CASSLGVPEETQYI.

This clonotype was counted ten times or more. The chain couples TRBV12-3 or TRBV12-4 to TRBJ1-1; 8 bases fit TRBD1. The CDR3 sequence is 12 residues long. V lost 1 base and J lost 11; bases outside the gene matches: 3. The CDR3 sequence is CASSLGTGSAFF. The CDR3 bases are TGTGCCAGCAGTTTAGGGACAGGGTCGGCTTTCTTT.

This clonotype has more than one count but fewer than ten. The chain is built from TRBV6-5 and TRBJ2-7; D is uncertain. Germline V lookup: CDR1 MNHEY, CDR2 SVGAGI. V was shortened by 6 bases and J by 3 bases, with 9 bases between the two germline ends. This CDR3 has 12 residues. CDR3 in DNA: TGTGCCAGCAGCCCGGATCACTACGAGCAGTACTTC. Residues: CASSPDHYEQYF.

This chain links TRBV2 with TRBJ2-7; 7 nucleotides line up with TRBD1. The germline V gene encodes CDR1 SNHLY and CDR2 FYNNEI. There are 14 residues in the CDR3. The J segment lost 2 bases and the V segment lost 6 bases, leaving 7 bases of the junction unmatched. CDR3 coding DNA: TGTGCCAGCAGCCTGGACAGGTTTCCCTACGAGCAGTACTTC. The encoded protein is CASSLDRFPYEQYF. Using reference TRBV2 and TRBJ2-7 for the parts outside the CDR3, the full variable domain is EPEVTQTPSHQVTQMGQEVILRCVPISNHLYFYWYRQILGQKVEFLVSFYNNEISEKSEIFDDQFSVERPDGSNFTLKIRSTKLEDSAMYFCASSLDRFPYEQYFGPGTRLTVT.